This T cell receptor beta chain was documented in a study of cytomegalovirus exposure and HLA in healthy donors. Study-wide points: The study found most TCR sequences rare, yet found some public TCRs in many donors. The listing of 150 to 200 TCR beta chains classed them as cytomegalovirus-associated. A few CMV-associated chains proved CMV antigen-specific in vitro.

With respect to this clone: What it binds is not known.

The study drew the donors from its approximately 110-subject validation cohort, separate from the approximately 690-subject first cohort. The V end was cut by 0 bases, the J end by 5 bases, with 14 bases between. This CDR3 comprises 15 residues. The germline V gene has CDR1 MGHRA and CDR2 YSYEKL. Here immunoSEQ multiplex PCR was the method, and the copy in TCRdb shows in-frame clones only, minus some. The table has 150,000 or so clones, approximately 84% seen once. This receptor was identified in a young man in good health and CMV-seropositive. The V gene is TRBV4-1, the J gene TRBJ2-7; perhaps TRBD2 as D (6 bases). Input material: PBMCs. CDR3 nucleotide sequence: TGCGCCAGCAGCCAAGATACCGGGAGTCTCAACGAGCAGTACTTC. Translated, it gives CASSQDTGSLNEQYF.